These 26 T cell receptor beta chains were all obtained from the same sample, sequenced in a study of blood T cell repertoires in COVID-19. Method: immunoSEQ multiplex PCR; TCRdb's copy keeps in-frame clones and lacks some. Of fewer than 200,000 clones in the sample, around four fifths are singletons; the top ten hold around 20%. The specimen sequenced was peripheral blood. These TCRs come from a woman in her 70s who had recovered from COVID-19.

This rearrangement joins TRBV15 to TRBJ2-5; TRBD2 matches at 10 bases. Germline CDR1 and CDR2: LNHNV and YYDKDF (reference sequence). The CDR3 is made up of 15 amino acids. J lost 2 bases, V lost 1 base, and 1 base had no gene match. The CDR3 region has the DNA TGTGCCACCAGCAGAGCGGGACTAGCGCAAGAGACCCAGTACTTC. Its translation is CATSRAGLAQETQYF. The full variable domain, its missing parts supplied by reference TRBV15 and TRBJ2-5, is DAMVIQNPRYQVTQFGKPVTLSCSQTLNHNVMYWYQQKSSQAPKLLFHYYDKDFNNEADTPDNFQSRRPNTSFCFLDIRSPGLGDTAMYLCATSRAGLAQETQYFGPGTRLLVL.

The V call is TRBV7-2, the J call TRBJ1-5; 9 bases fit TRBD1. J gave up 6 bases and V 6 bases, and 9 bases lay outside the gene matches. The CDR3 extends over 15 amino acids. Germline lookup yields CDR1 SGHTA and CDR2 FQGNSA. The CDR3 DNA is TGTGCCAGCAGTCCACAACAGGGGGCCTTTCAGCCCCAGCATTTT. Encoded protein: CASSPQQGAFQPQHF.

This chain uses TRBV3-1 (or the pseudogene TRBV3-2) with TRBJ2-3; TRBD1 is a possible D gene (6 bases). Germline CDR1 LGHDT, CDR2 YNNKEL (reference sequence). CDR3 length: 17 amino acids. The V and J ends lost 0 bases and 0 bases respectively, with 13 bases between them. The CDR3 DNA follows: TGTGCCAGCAGCCAAGACCCCTGGACAGCTAGCACAGATACGCAGTATTTT. Its protein is CASSQDPWTASTDTQYF.

The chain is built from TRBV7-9 and TRBJ1-5; D call uncertain. Germline CDR1 reads SEHNR; CDR2 reads FQNEAQ (reference sequence). The length of the CDR3 is 12 residues. The V end lost 5 bases, the J end lost 7 bases, and 9 bases lay between the germline ends. DNA for the CDR3: TGTGCCAGCAGCCTCGGGTCGCAGCCCCAGCATTTT. This codes for CASSLGSQPQHF. The whole variable domain, filled in from reference TRBV7-9 and TRBJ1-5, reads DTGVSQNPRHKITKRGQNVTFRCDPISEHNRLYWYRQTLGQGPEFLTYFQNEAQLEKSRLLSDRFSAERPKGSFSTLEIQRTEQGDSAMYLCASSLGSQPQHFGDGTRLSIL.

The rearrangement joins TRBV3-1 (or the pseudogene TRBV3-2) to TRBJ2-5, with D possibly matching TRBD1 (5 bases). The ends were cut back, 5 bases at V and 5 bases at J, with 12 bases in the middle. Germline lookup yields CDR1 LGHDT and CDR2 YNNKEL (reference sequence). The CDR3 is 13 residues long. CDR3 DNA: TGTGCCAGCAGCATAGGGGTAGGGGAGACCCAGTACTTC. This encodes CASSIGVGETQYF.

This chain connects TRBV7-2 to TRBJ1-4; D ambiguous. Germline CDR1 and CDR2: SGHTA and FQGNSA. V lost 8 bases and J 8 bases, leaving 15 bases between the germline ends. This CDR3 region has 13 residues. CDR3 region: CASAGGRGEKLFF. Here the CDR3 DNA reads TGTGCCAGCGCGGGTGGGCGTGGCGAAAAACTGTTTTTT. Variable domain in full (rest from reference TRBV7-2 and TRBJ1-4): GAGVSQSPSNKVTEKGKDVELRCDPISGHTALYWYRQSLGQGLEFLIYFQGNSAPDKSGLPSDRFSAERTGGSVSTLTIQRTQQEDSAVYLCASAGGRGEKLFFGSGTQLSVL.

The V call is TRBV15, the J call TRBJ2-2; 12 bases line up with TRBD2. This CDR3 is built from 17 residues. After removal of 5 bases from V and 6 bases from J, the junction contained 10 bases not matched to a gene. The germline gives CDR1 LNHNV, CDR2 YYDKDF (reference sequence). The CDR3 coding sequence is TGTGCCACCAGCGACCACCCCGCTAGCGGGAGGGCCGGGGAGCTGTTTTTT. This codes for CATSDHPASGRAGELFF.

This chain joins TRBV6-4 and TRBJ2-1; a possible D gene is TRBD2 (6 bases). Germline loops: CDR1 MRHNA, CDR2 SNTAGT. CDR3 length: 14 residues. V lost 3 bases, J lost 3 bases, and 9 bases lay in between. CDR3 in amino acids: CASSEGGSYNEQFF. CDR3 sequence (DNA): TGTGCCAGCAGTGAGGGGGGAAGCTACAATGAGCAGTTCTTC.

The rearrangement joins TRBV10-3 to TRBJ1-2; 7 bases fit TRBD1. The CDR3 has 16 residues. The germline gives CDR1 ENHRY, CDR2 SYGVKD. Germline trimming cut 3 bases from V and 4 bases from J; bases unmatched to any gene: 11. CDR3 nucleotide sequence: TGTGCCATCAGTGACGAAGTGGCAGGGGGGAGCTATGGCTACACCTTC. Protein: CAISDEVAGGSYGYTF.

The rearrangement links TRBV11-1 to TRBJ2-2, with 9 bases lining up with TRBD1. Per germline, CDR1 SGHAT and CDR2 FQDESV (reference sequence). V trimming: 5 bases; J trimming: 7 bases; junction bases outside the gene matches: 8. There are 15 residues in the CDR3. The DNA for the CDR3 is TGTGCCAGCAGCCGGGGACAGGGCAGGGACGGGGAGCTGTTTTTT. Its translation is CASSRGQGRDGELFF.

This chain joins TRBV6-5 and TRBJ1-2; the match to TRBD1 covers 7 bases. This CDR3 has 12 residues. The germline V gene has CDR1 MNHEY and CDR2 SVGAGI. V shed 6 bases and J 6 bases; nucleotides not matched to a gene: 4. The CDR3 nucleotides are TGTGCCAGCAGGGACCAGGGGGATGGCTACACCTTC. Its translation: CASRDQGDGYTF.

This clone has only a few counts. V and J are TRBV6-5 and TRBJ1-1, with 8 bases aligning to TRBD1. The germline V gene encodes CDR1 MNHEY and CDR2 SVGAGI. The CDR3 contains 13 residues. The V segment lost 2 bases and the J segment 4 bases; nucleotides outside the gene matches: 0. CDR3 coding DNA: TGTGCCAGCAGTTACGGACAGGGCACTGAAGCTTTCTTT. Protein: CASSYGQGTEAFF.

The V call is TRBV6-5, the J call TRBJ1-1; D not certain. This CDR3 region has 13 residues. V dropped 0 bases and J dropped 8 bases, with 10 bases sitting between them. Germline V gives CDR1 MNHEY, CDR2 SVGAGI. The CDR3 DNA follows: TGTGCCAGCAGTTACTCTCCCGAGTTAGAAGCTTTCTTT. Amino acids: CASSYSPELEAFF.

J is TRBJ2-2 and V is TRBV7-8; 8 nucleotides line up with TRBD1. The V gene's germline CDR1 is SGHVS and CDR2 FQNEAQ. The CDR3 is 16 residues long. V was clipped by 3 bases and J by 4 bases; unmatched bases: 7. For the CDR3, the DNA is TGTGCCAGCAGCTTCCCGGACAGGGTGTTCACCGGGGAGCTGTTTTTT. Amino acid sequence: CASSFPDRVFTGELFF.

The V gene is TRBV3-1 (or the pseudogene TRBV3-2), the J gene TRBJ1-1; no clear D. CDR3 size: 11 residues. Trimming took off 1 base at V and 11 bases at J, with 8 bases between the two ends. The V gene's germline CDR1 is LGHDT and CDR2 YNNKEL (reference sequence). The CDR3, as DNA: TGTGCCAGCAGCCAAGGGATGCGGGCTTTCTTT. Its translation is CASSQGMRAFF.

The chain links TRBV14 to TRBJ2-5; no clear D. From germline, CDR1 is SGHDN and CDR2 FVKESK. This CDR3 is 11 amino acids long. Trimming cost V 5 bases and J 7 bases, with 8 bases left between them. The CDR3 protein is CASSSTGTQYF. In DNA form, the CDR3 reads TGTGCCAGCAGCTCCACTGGGACCCAGTACTTC.

The gene calls are TRBV29-1 and TRBJ2-5; 8 nucleotides agree with TRBD2. The germline V gene has CDR1 SQVTM and CDR2 ANQGSEA. With V trimmed by 6 bases and J by 5 bases, 17 bases remained unmatched. This CDR3 is built from 16 residues. Here the CDR3 reads CSVKRGPGGRRETQYF. The CDR3 DNA reads TGCAGCGTAAAAAGGGGCCCGGGCGGGAGGAGGGAGACCCAGTACTTC.

This chain connects TRBV10-2 to TRBJ2-5; TRBD2 matches at 10 bases. The CDR3 is 13 amino acids. Unmatched junction bases numbered 5, after V lost 10 bases and J lost 3 bases. Germline V gene sequence: CDR1 WSHSY, CDR2 SAAADI. The CDR3: CATRTSGKETQYF. CDR3 sequence (DNA): TGCGCCACCCGGACTAGCGGAAAAGAGACCCAGTACTTC.

The rearrangement joins TRBV5-4 to TRBJ1-1, with 8 bases matching TRBD1. The CDR3 runs to 16 residues. J gave up 0 bases and V 4 bases, and 8 bases lay outside the gene matches. Germline V gene lookup returns CDR1 SGHNT and CDR2 YYREEE (reference sequence). DNA for the CDR3: TGTGCCAGCAGCCCCACAGGGGGGGGACTGAACACTGAAGCTTTCTTT. Protein: CASSPTGGGLNTEAFF.

The chain is built from TRBV9 and TRBJ1-2; D remains ambiguous. Trimming shortened V by 0 bases and J by 2 bases, and 11 bases separated the two germline ends. This CDR3 is 15 amino acids long. Per germline, CDR1 SGDLS and CDR2 YYNGEE. The CDR3 is CASSVGAGANYGYTF. Here the CDR3 DNA reads TGTGCCAGCAGCGTAGGGGCAGGCGCCAACTATGGCTACACCTTC.

V and J are TRBV19 and TRBJ2-1; D is unresolved. Trimming removed 1 base at V and 6 bases at J, with 7 bases between. CDR1 and CDR2 from the germline V gene are LNHDA and SQIVND (reference sequence). The CDR3 consists of 13 residues. In DNA form, the CDR3 reads TGTGCCAGTAGTATAGCTCTACTCAATGAGCAGTTCTTC. Its translation is CASSIALLNEQFF.

The gene calls are TRBV5-1 and TRBJ2-5; possibly TRBD1 for D (5 bases). Germline CDR1 reads SGHRS; CDR2 reads YFSETQ. V was shortened by 6 bases and J by 2 bases, with 14 bases between the two germline ends. The length of the CDR3 is 14 residues. CDR3 coding DNA: TGCGCCAGCACCCTACAGGCCGTACAAGAGACCCAGTACTTC. Its protein product is CASTLQAVQETQYF.

This chain connects TRBV5-1 to TRBJ1-2, with TRBD1 matching over 12 bases. This CDR3 is built from 15 residues. Germline lookup yields CDR1 SGHRS and CDR2 YFSETQ. J was trimmed by 4 bases and V by 4 bases; bases with no gene match: 5. The CDR3 DNA follows: TGCGCCAGCAGCGCCCGGGACAGGGGGCCCTATGGCTACACCTTC. Protein: CASSARDRGPYGYTF.

In this sample, this clone turned up a few times. This chain connects TRBV29-1 to TRBJ1-1; D possibly corresponds to TRBD1 (6 bases). V gave up 7 bases and J gave up 0 bases, with 9 bases separating them. This CDR3 is 12 amino acids long. The germline V gene has CDR1 SQVTM and CDR2 ANQGSEA. The DNA of the CDR3 is TGCAGCGCTGACAGGCTGAACACTGAAGCTTTCTTT. Its protein product is CSADRLNTEAFF.

The chain links TRBV5-1 to TRBJ1-1; TRBD1 matches at 12 bases. Trimming at V came to 4 bases and at J to 6 bases, leaving 1 base not matched to a gene. This CDR3 contains 13 residues. Germline V gene data show CDR1 as SGHRS and CDR2 as YFSETQ. This CDR3 reads CASSGTGGSEAFF. The CDR3 region has the DNA TGCGCCAGCAGCGGGACAGGGGGCTCTGAAGCTTTCTTT.

This chain uses TRBV2 with TRBJ2-3, with TRBD2 matching 14 bases. The germline V gene encodes CDR1 SNHLY and CDR2 FYNNEI. The CDR3 sequence is 16 residues long. Trimming at V came to 1 base and at J to 8 bases, leaving 5 bases not matched to a gene. The CDR3 nucleotides read TGTGCCAGCAGTGAAGGGGGGACTAGCGGGAGTGGTACGCAGTATTTT. This sequence encodes CASSEGGTSGSGTQYF. Filled out from reference TRBV2 and TRBJ2-3, the complete variable domain reads EPEVTQTPSHQVTQMGQEVILRCVPISNHLYFYWYRQILGQKVEFLVSFYNNEISEKSEIFDDQFSVERPDGSNFTLKIRSTKLEDSAMYFCASSEGGTSGSGTQYFGPGTRLTVL.